This is a list of T cell receptor beta chains from one sample in a study of T cell responses to AZD1222 COVID-19 vaccine. Method: immunoSEQ multiplex PCR; TCRdb's copy keeps in-frame clones and lacks some. This repertoire shows under 200,000 clones, approximately 87% found once; its top ten account for around 2.5%. Sample: peripheral blood, taken on day 0 of MenACWY control vaccination. These receptors came from an adult in good health. CDR3s include the opening cysteine and the closing phenylalanine or tryptophan. The order of the fields is CDR3 length, D gene, J gene, clone size, V gene, CDR3 protein, CDR3 DNA. A D gene is named only where the DNA matches it firmly. Not all rows give a size; the values are once, few, many and, for expanded clones, a class.

14	-	TRBJ1-3	-	TRBV7-3	CASSLGSSGNTIYF	TGTGCCAGCAGCTTAGGTTCCTCTGGAAACACCATATATTTT
16	TRBD1	TRBJ1-1	-	TRBV28	CASSPHRGRENTEAFF	TGTGCCAGCAGTCCCCACAGGGGGCGCGAGAACACTGAAGCTTTCTTT
14	TRBD1	TRBJ1-1	few	TRBV7-9	CANGPGTGNTEAFF	TGTGCCAACGGTCCCGGGACAGGGAACACTGAAGCTTTCTTT
13	TRBD1	TRBJ1-2	-	TRBV3-1/TRBV3-2	CASSLDRNYGYTF	TGTGCCAGCAGCCTGGACAGGAACTATGGCTACACCTTC
15	-	TRBJ1-5	-	TRBV27	CASSRDIYSNQPQHF	TGTGCCAGCAGTCGGGACATCTATAGCAATCAGCCCCAGCATTTT
16	-	TRBJ1-4	few	TRBV7-2	CASSLAPRLTNEKLFF	TGTGCCAGCAGCTTAGCGCCCCGGCTAACTAATGAAAAACTGTTTTTT
9	-	TRBJ1-2	-	TRBV2	CASRRGDTF	TGTGCCAGCAGGAGGGGTGACACCTTC
14	TRBD2	TRBJ2-3	once	TRBV29-1	CSVGGLAGLDTQYF	TGCAGCGTTGGGGGACTAGCGGGTCTCGATACGCAGTATTTT
15	-	TRBJ1-2	-	TRBV18	CASSPSSQGGYGYTF	TGTGCCAGCTCACCTTCCTCGCAGGGTGGCTATGGCTACACCTTC
16	-	TRBJ1-5	once	TRBV3-1/TRBV3-2	CASSQDPGRGDQPQHF	TGTGCCAGCAGCCAAGATCCAGGGAGGGGGGATCAGCCCCAGCATTTT
13	-	TRBJ1-1	once	TRBV2	CASLGTPVSEAFF	TGTGCCAGTTTGGGTACCCCCGTGAGCGAAGCTTTCTTT
14	TRBD1	TRBJ1-6	-	TRBV28	CASSSGQGTSPLHF	TGTGCCAGCAGCTCTGGACAGGGGACCTCACCCCTCCACTTT
14	TRBD2	TRBJ2-2	few	TRBV7-2	CASILWGGGGELFF	TGTGCCAGCATACTTTGGGGGGGAGGCGGGGAGCTGTTTTTT
14	-	TRBJ2-2	few	TRBV6-2/TRBV6-3	CASSFSGEAGELFF	TGTGCCAGCAGTTTTTCAGGGGAGGCCGGGGAGCTGTTTTTT
13	-	TRBJ2-2	once	TRBV28	CASKEGNTGELFF	TGTGCCAGCAAGGAGGGTAACACCGGGGAGCTGTTTTTT
12	-	TRBJ2-7	-	TRBV5-4	CASSSDSYEQYF	TGTGCCAGCAGCTCCGACAGCTACGAGCAGTACTTC
13	-	TRBJ1-2	-	TRBV9	CASSDQGRRLVEF	TGTGCCAGCAGCGACCAAGGTCGGAGACTGGTCGAATTC
19	-	TRBJ2-6	-	TRBV7-8	CASSKPTEQSIPGANVLTF	TGTGCCAGCAGCAAACCGACGGAACAGTCGATCCCTGGGGCCAACGTCCTGACTTTC
14	-	TRBJ2-7	-	TRBV11-2	CASSLGQTVYEQYF	TGTGCCAGCAGCTTGGGACAAACCGTCTACGAGCAGTACTTC
16	TRBD1	TRBJ1-2	-	TRBV28	CASLSGQGAWGYGYTF	TGTGCCTCCCTTTCGGGACAGGGGGCCTGGGGCTATGGCTACACCTTC
15	-	TRBJ1-6	-	TRBV4-3	CASSQGWAYNSPLHF	TGCGCCAGCAGCCAGGGGTGGGCCTATAATTCACCCCTCCACTTT
18	TRBD1	TRBJ2-1	-	TRBV28	CASSLAPPSRGRYNEQFF	TGTGCCAGCAGTTTGGCCCCTCCCAGCAGGGGGCGTTACAATGAGCAGTTCTTC
16	-	TRBJ2-3	once	TRBV28	CASSLAFSGETDTQYF	TGTGCCAGCAGTTTAGCTTTTTCGGGAGAAACAGATACGCAGTATTTT
16	TRBD1	TRBJ1-4	-	TRBV5-4	CASSLGVTGQNEKLFF	TGTGCCAGCAGCTTAGGAGTGACAGGGCAGAATGAAAAACTGTTTTTT
16	TRBD2	TRBJ2-1	-	TRBV3-1/TRBV3-2	CASSQINLAVRNEQFF	TGTGCCAGCAGCCAAATTAACCTAGCGGTTAGAAATGAGCAGTTCTTC
11	-	TRBJ1-1	-	TRBV28	CASSSGFIAFF	TGTGCCAGCAGTTCGGGGTTTATAGCTTTCTTT
16	TRBD1	TRBJ2-5	-	TRBV18	CASSPPYGQGLETQYF	TGTGCCAGCTCACCACCGTACGGACAGGGACTCGAGACCCAGTACTTC
13	-	TRBJ2-7	-	TRBV5-4	CSQHKGRGDEQYF	TGTTCCCAGCATAAGGGCCGTGGCGACGAGCAGTACTTC
16	-	TRBJ2-5	-	TRBV7-2	CASSLSSGWSWETQYF	TGTGCCAGCAGCTTATCGTCGGGATGGAGTTGGGAGACCCAGTACTTC
16	-	TRBJ1-3	many	TRBV7-9	CASSRDGQKPGNTIYF	TGTGCCAGCAGCCGGGACGGGCAGAAGCCCGGAAACACCATATATTTT
16	TRBD2	TRBJ2-3	-	TRBV7-8	CASSPARGGGLNTQYF	TGTGCCAGCAGCCCGGCTCGCGGGGGGGGCCTGAATACGCAGTATTTT
15	TRBD1	TRBJ1-1	-	TRBV4-2	CASSPESTGDTEAFF	TGTGCCAGCAGCCCGGAGTCAACAGGGGACACTGAAGCTTTCTTT
14	-	TRBJ2-2	-	TRBV27	CASSSGTNTGELFF	TGTGCCAGCAGTTCCGGCACAAACACCGGGGAGCTGTTTTTT
14	-	TRBJ2-2	-	TRBV2	CASSEAGVDGELFF	TGTGCCAGCAGTGAAGCAGGGGTCGACGGGGAGCTGTTTTTT
14	-	TRBJ1-2	once	TRBV30	CAWSGVQEISGYTF	TGTGCCTGGAGTGGGGTACAGGAGATCTCTGGCTACACCTTC
14	TRBD1	TRBJ1-5	-	TRBV10-3	CAISETGDPRPQHF	TGTGCCATCAGTGAAACAGGGGACCCTAGGCCCCAGCATTTT
14	-	TRBJ2-5	once	TRBV4-1	CASSQGWGQETQYF	TGCGCCAGCAGCCAGGGGTGGGGACAAGAGACCCAGTACTTC
15	-	TRBJ1-5	-	TRBV6-5	CASNRNKNSNQPQHF	TGTGCCAGCAACAGGAACAAAAATAGCAATCAGCCCCAGCATTTT
13	TRBD2	TRBJ2-5	-	TRBV7-3	CASSWTSQETQYF	TGTGCCAGCAGCTGGACTAGTCAAGAGACCCAGTACTTC
13	-	TRBJ2-7	-	TRBV7-3	CASSLVSTEWQYF	TGTGCCAGCAGCTTAGTCTCGACGGAATGGCAGTACTTC
13	-	TRBJ1-2	-	TRBV6-5	CASSYSTGAGYTF	TGTGCCAGCAGTTACTCGACTGGGGCCGGCTACACCTTC
16	TRBD1	TRBJ2-2	-	TRBV19	CASSIKDRANTGELFF	TGTGCCAGTAGTATCAAAGACAGGGCGAACACCGGGGAGCTGTTTTTT
13	-	TRBJ2-5	-	TRBV7-2	CASSKGLSETQYF	TGTGCCAGCAGCAAAGGATTATCGGAGACCCAGTACTTC
15	-	TRBJ2-3	-	TRBV7-2	CASSLVFWGEDTQYF	TGTGCCAGCAGCTTAGTCTTTTGGGGAGAAGATACGCAGTATTTT
12	TRBD1	TRBJ1-2	-	TRBV19	CASSLGQGGYTF	TGTGCCAGTAGTTTGGGACAGGGCGGCTACACCTTC
15	-	TRBJ1-3	-	TRBV28	CASSLLSTTGNTIYF	TGTGCCAGCAGTTTACTGAGTACAACTGGAAACACCATATATTTT
13	-	TRBJ1-2	-	TRBV6-5	CASSYREAGGYTF	TGTGCCAGCAGTTACAGGGAGGCGGGTGGCTACACCTTC
15	-	TRBJ2-7	once	TRBV5-5	CASSLTDGGAYEQYF	TGTGCCAGCAGCCTCACGGACGGGGGAGCCTACGAGCAGTACTTC
12	-	TRBJ1-2	-	TRBV27	CASRAGAQGYTF	TGTGCCAGCAGAGCGGGGGCGCAGGGCTACACCTTC
14	-	TRBJ2-2	-	TRBV19	CASSKGVNTGELFF	TGTGCCAGTAGTAAGGGGGTCAACACCGGGGAGCTGTTTTTT
13	-	TRBJ1-1	-	TRBV29-1	CSAERTENTEAFF	TGCAGCGCCGAAAGGACCGAGAACACTGAAGCTTTCTTT
16	TRBD2	TRBJ2-3	once	TRBV18	CASSLGERGDTDTQYF	TGTGCCAGCTCCCTTGGAGAGCGGGGGGACACAGATACGCAGTATTTT
14	-	TRBJ2-5	-	TRBV11-1	CASSLALSSETQYF	TGTGCCAGCAGCTTAGCGTTGTCCAGTGAGACCCAGTACTTC
13	TRBD1	TRBJ1-5	-	TRBV12-3/TRBV12-4	CASRGTVNQPQHF	TGTGCCAGCCGAGGGACAGTCAATCAGCCCCAGCATTTT
16	-	TRBJ2-7	-	TRBV6-8	CASKQMPPPIKYEQYF	TGTGCCAGCAAGCAAATGCCCCCGCCCATCAAGTACGAGCAGTACTTC
16	-	TRBJ2-2	-	TRBV5-1	CASSPLAGLNTGELFF	TGCGCCAGCAGCCCCCTTGCGGGGCTAAACACCGGGGAGCTGTTTTTT
16	TRBD2	TRBJ2-7	-	TRBV2	CASRTGTSGRAYEQYF	TGTGCCAGCAGGACCGGGACTAGCGGGAGGGCCTACGAGCAGTACTTC
19	TRBD1	TRBJ1-6	-	TRBV19	CASSIRRQGQGSYNSPLHF	TGTGCCAGTAGTATCCGGAGACAGGGCCAAGGCTCCTATAATTCACCCCTCCACTTT
12	-	TRBJ2-1	-	TRBV7-3	CASSPGGAEQFF	TGTGCCAGCAGCCCCGGTGGGGCTGAGCAGTTCTTC
14	-	TRBJ1-1	-	TRBV2	CASTEGGYGTEAFF	TGTGCCAGCACTGAGGGGGGTTATGGGACTGAAGCTTTCTTT